The present TCR beta chain was sequenced within a study of T cell changes during pregnancy in multiple sclerosis. This CDR3 has 15 amino acids. Germline V gene sequence: CDR1 MNHEY, CDR2 SVGAGI. V was clipped by 4 bases and J by 2 bases; unmatched bases: 5. Using immunoSEQ multiplex PCR, the repertoire was profiled, and TCRdb retains in-frame clones only, with some absent. The table has 55,000 to 70,000 clones, around 92% seen once; the top ten hold around 1.5%. V gene TRBV6-5 combines with J gene TRBJ2-1, with 7 bases aligning to TRBD1. The origin of this receptor is a female donor in good health, enrolled as a control in a pregnancy study. The material sequenced was peripheral blood, taken in the second trimester of pregnancy. CDR3 nucleotide sequence: TGTGCCAGCAGTTCAAGGGGGCCTGCCTACAATGAGCAGTTCTTC. Translated: CASSSRGPAYNEQFF.